These T cell receptor beta chains were read from a single sample in a study of radiation and T cells in renal cell carcinoma. Libraries were prepared by immunoSEQ multiplex PCR; TCRdb keeps only in-frame clonotypes and omits some of them. The data contain 150,000 to 200,000 clones, about 88% of them singletons. This material consisted of blood, taken from a patient whose treatment included radiotherapy and nephrectomy. The receptors originated from a woman aged 45-60 years with renal cell carcinoma. The CDR3 runs from the conserved cysteine through the conserved F or W. A D gene is named only where the DNA matches it firmly. For some rows the clone size is stated as once, few or many, or as a class when expanded; others skip it.

d_call	cdr3_length	clone_size	v_call	j_call	cdr3_aa	cdr3_nt
TRBD1	20	.	TRBV6-1	TRBJ1-5	CASSGVGQGTLLLSNQPQHF	TGTGCCAGCAGTGGTGTAGGACAGGGGACCCTTCTTCTTAGCAATCAGCCCCAGCATTTT
TRBD2	14	.	TRBV18	TRBJ2-1	CASSLGLDRGEQFF	TGTGCCAGCTCACTGGGACTAGATAGGGGAGAGCAGTTCTTC
.	13	.	TRBV7-2	TRBJ2-7	CASSLASSYEQYF	TGTGCCAGCAGCTTAGCCTCCTCCTACGAGCAGTACTTC
.	15	.	TRBV7-2	TRBJ1-5	CASSPVLGERGPQHF	TGTGCCAGCAGCCCCGTTTTGGGGGAAAGGGGGCCCCAGCATTTT
.	13	.	TRBV6-1	TRBJ1-1	CASSEAQNTEAFF	TGTGCCAGCAGTGAAGCCCAGAACACTGAAGCTTTCTTT
.	11	.	TRBV6-5	TRBJ2-5	CASSWRETQYF	TGTGCCAGCAGCTGGAGAGAGACCCAGTACTTC
.	15	.	TRBV4-3	TRBJ1-1	CASSRGTGADTEAFF	TGCGCCAGCAGCCGGGGAACCGGCGCCGATACTGAAGCTTTCTTT
TRBD1	15	once	TRBV5-1	TRBJ2-3	CASTDTGGAGDTQYF	TGCGCCAGCACCGATACAGGGGGCGCCGGAGATACGCAGTATTTT
TRBD1	16	.	TRBV28	TRBJ1-2	CASSLPDPGQGNGYTF	TGTGCCAGCAGTCTACCCGACCCGGGACAGGGCAATGGCTACACCTTC
.	13	.	TRBV21-1	TRBJ1-2	CARPGALSYGYTF	TGTGCCCGCCCGGGGGCGCTCAGCTATGGCTACACCTTC
TRBD2	15	.	TRBV30	TRBJ2-1	CAWKITSGGASKEFF	TGTGCCTGGAAGATTACGAGCGGGGGCGCTTCAAAGGAGTTCTTC
.	13	.	TRBV7-2	TRBJ1-1	CASSLQLNTEAFF	TGTGCCAGCAGCTTACAACTGAACACTGAAGCTTTCTTT
TRBD1	15	.	TRBV5-4	TRBJ1-4	CASSFRGQGLEKLFF	TGTGCCAGCAGCTTCCGTGGACAGGGTTTGGAAAAACTGTTTTTT
TRBD1	13	once	TRBV2	TRBJ2-7	CASSERGLKKQYF	TGTGCCAGCAGTGAAAGGGGGCTGAAGAAGCAGTACTTC
TRBD2	16	once	TRBV29-1	TRBJ2-1	CSVQSLSGGSYNEQFF	TGCAGCGTCCAAAGCCTCAGCGGGGGCTCCTACAATGAGCAGTTCTTC
TRBD2	14	.	TRBV5-1	TRBJ2-1	CASSLASGGNEQFF	TGCGCCAGCAGCTTGGCTAGCGGGGGCAATGAGCAGTTCTTC
.	11	.	TRBV11-2	TRBJ2-3	CASRPMDTQYF	TGTGCCAGCAGACCGATGGATACGCAGTATTTT
TRBD2	15	.	TRBV18	TRBJ2-5	CASSAGLAGAETQYF	TGTGCCAGCTCAGCCGGACTAGCGGGTGCCGAGACCCAGTACTTC
.	16	.	TRBV19	TRBJ1-5	CATKDSRGRSNQPQHF	TGTGCCACAAAAGATTCTCGAGGGAGGTCAAACCAGCCCCAGCATTTT
TRBD2	18	.	TRBV5-4	TRBJ2-7	CASSWKAFLAGGHYEQYF	TGTGCCAGCAGCTGGAAGGCCTTCCTAGCGGGGGGCCATTACGAGCAGTACTTC
.	14	.	TRBV5-1	TRBJ2-5	CASSLTVFLREQYF	TGCGCCAGCAGCTTGACGGTCTTTTTGCGTGAGCAGTACTTC
.	13	.	TRBV10-1	TRBJ1-2	CASSESGDTGYTF	TGCGCCAGCAGTGAATCAGGGGATACGGGCTACACCTTC
.	14	.	TRBV7-2	TRBJ1-1	CASSFGRDNTEAFF	TGTGCCAGCAGCTTCGGTCGGGACAACACTGAAGCTTTCTTT
TRBD1	16	.	TRBV11-2	TRBJ2-2	CASSLRQGLNTGELFF	TGTGCCAGCAGCTTAAGACAGGGATTAAACACCGGGGAGCTGTTTTTT
TRBD1	15	.	TRBV5-1	TRBJ2-3	CASSSRDRGVDTQYF	TGCGCCAGCAGCTCCCGGGACAGGGGAGTGGATACGCAGTATTTT
.	15	.	TRBV7-9	TRBJ1-2	CASSLMNSHNYGYTF	TGTGCCAGCAGCTTAATGAATTCCCACAACTATGGCTACACCTTC
.	15	.	TRBV12-5	TRBJ2-1	CASGSPVTGYNEQFF	TGTGCTAGTGGTTCCCCTGTTACAGGGTACAATGAGCAGTTCTTC
.	15	once	TRBV5-8	TRBJ2-1	CASSLGHQDYNEQFF	TGTGCCAGCAGCTTGGGACACCAAGACTACAATGAGCAGTTCTTC
.	14	.	TRBV7-3	TRBJ2-2	CASSFARSSGELFF	TGTGCCAGCAGCTTCGCTAGAAGCTCCGGGGAGCTGTTTTTT
.	13	.	TRBV19	TRBJ2-7	CASSTISGYEQYF	TGTGCCAGTAGTACGATCTCAGGCTACGAGCAGTACTTC
.	16	.	TRBV4-3	TRBJ1-2	CASSQATLRVGYGYTF	TGCGCCAGCAGCCAAGCGACCCTCAGGGTAGGCTATGGCTACACCTTC
TRBD2	13	.	TRBV5-6	TRBJ2-7	CASSPGGKYEQYF	TGTGCCAGCAGCCCGGGGGGAAAGTACGAGCAGTACTTC
.	14	.	TRBV6-1	TRBJ1-6	CASLDSNYNSPLHF	TGTGCCAGCCTAGACAGTAATTATAATTCACCCCTCCACTTT
.	14	.	TRBV27	TRBJ1-2	CASSLGPGDGGYTF	TGTGCCAGCAGTTTAGGGCCAGGGGACGGTGGCTACACCTTC
.	14	.	TRBV9	TRBJ2-2	CASSGRGTTGELFF	TGTGCCAGCAGTGGTAGGGGGACGACCGGGGAGCTGTTTTTT
TRBD2	18	.	TRBV5-1	TRBJ2-3	CASGKWTSGVPSTDTQYF	TGCGCCAGCGGAAAATGGACTAGCGGGGTACCTAGCACAGATACGCAGTATTTT
TRBD1	15	.	TRBV5-4	TRBJ2-2	CASSQGQGRTGELFF	TGTGCCAGCAGCCAAGGACAGGGGAGGACCGGGGAGCTGTTTTTT
.	14	.	TRBV19	TRBJ2-5	CASSMGDYQETQYF	TGTGCCAGTAGTATGGGGGACTACCAAGAGACCCAGTACTTC
TRBD2	17	.	TRBV4-1	TRBJ2-3	CASSRGPSGGMVDTQYF	TGCGCCAGCAGCCGGGGGCCTAGCGGGGGAATGGTAGATACGCAGTATTTT
TRBD2	17	.	TRBV9	TRBJ2-1	CASSVGGGGAPLNEQFF	TGTGCCAGCAGCGTAGGGGGCGGGGGGGCCCCCTTAAATGAGCAGTTCTTC